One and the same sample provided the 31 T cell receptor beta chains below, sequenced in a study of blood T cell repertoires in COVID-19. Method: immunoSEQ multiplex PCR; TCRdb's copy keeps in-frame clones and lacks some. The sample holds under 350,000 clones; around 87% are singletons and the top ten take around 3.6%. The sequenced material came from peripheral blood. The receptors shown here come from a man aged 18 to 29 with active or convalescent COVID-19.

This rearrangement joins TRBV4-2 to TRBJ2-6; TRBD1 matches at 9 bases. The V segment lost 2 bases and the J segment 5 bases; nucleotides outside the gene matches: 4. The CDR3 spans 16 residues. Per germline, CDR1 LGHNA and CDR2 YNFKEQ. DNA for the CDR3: TGTGCCAGCAGCCAAAGACAGGGGGTCTGGGCCAACGTCCTGACTTTC. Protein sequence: CASSQRQGVWANVLTF.

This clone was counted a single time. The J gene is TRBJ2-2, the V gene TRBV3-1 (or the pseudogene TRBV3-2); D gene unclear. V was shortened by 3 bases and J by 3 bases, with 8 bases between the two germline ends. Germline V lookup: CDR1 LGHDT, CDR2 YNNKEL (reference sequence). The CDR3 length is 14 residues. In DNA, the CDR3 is TGTGCCAGCAGCCAGTCGGAGTACACCGGGGAGCTGTTTTTT. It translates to CASSQSEYTGELFF.

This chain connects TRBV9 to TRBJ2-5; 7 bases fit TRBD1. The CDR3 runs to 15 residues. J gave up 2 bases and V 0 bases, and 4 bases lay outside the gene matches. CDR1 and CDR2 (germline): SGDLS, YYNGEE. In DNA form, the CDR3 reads TGTGCCAGCAGCGTAGCCGGGACAGCTCAAGAGACCCAGTACTTC. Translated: CASSVAGTAQETQYF.

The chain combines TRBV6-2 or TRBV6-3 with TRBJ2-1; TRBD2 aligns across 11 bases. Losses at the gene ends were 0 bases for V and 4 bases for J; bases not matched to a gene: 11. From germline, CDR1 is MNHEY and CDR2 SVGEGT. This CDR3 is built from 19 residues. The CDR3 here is CASSYSLLLAGGPYNEQFF. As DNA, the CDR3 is TGTGCCAGCAGTTACTCGTTGTTGCTAGCGGGAGGCCCTTACAATGAGCAGTTCTTC.

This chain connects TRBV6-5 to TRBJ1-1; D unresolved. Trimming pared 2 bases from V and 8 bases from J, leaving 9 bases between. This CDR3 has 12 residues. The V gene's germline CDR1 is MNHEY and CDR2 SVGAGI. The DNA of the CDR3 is TGTGCCAGCAGTTACCCTTCGGGGGAAGCTTTCTTT. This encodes CASSYPSGEAFF.

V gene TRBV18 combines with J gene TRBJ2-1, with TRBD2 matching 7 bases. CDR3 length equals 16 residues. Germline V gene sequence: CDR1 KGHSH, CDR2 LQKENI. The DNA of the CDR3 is TGTGTTTCGCTACTACAAGCGGGAAACGCCTACAATGAGCAGTTCTTC. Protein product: CVSLLQAGNAYNEQFF.

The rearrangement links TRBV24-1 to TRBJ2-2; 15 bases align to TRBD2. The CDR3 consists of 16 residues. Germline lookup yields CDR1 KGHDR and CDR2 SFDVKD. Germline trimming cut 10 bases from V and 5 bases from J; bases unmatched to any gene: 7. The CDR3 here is CATGLAGGRDTGELFF. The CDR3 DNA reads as TGTGCCACGGGACTAGCGGGGGGCCGGGATACCGGGGAGCTGTTTTTT.

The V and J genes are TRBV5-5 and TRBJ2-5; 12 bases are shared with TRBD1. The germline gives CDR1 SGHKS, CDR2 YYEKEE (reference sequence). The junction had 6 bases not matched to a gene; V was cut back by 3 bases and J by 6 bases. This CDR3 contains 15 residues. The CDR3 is CASSWGQGAYQTQYF. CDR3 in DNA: TGTGCCAGCAGCTGGGGACAGGGGGCTTATCAGACCCAGTACTTC.

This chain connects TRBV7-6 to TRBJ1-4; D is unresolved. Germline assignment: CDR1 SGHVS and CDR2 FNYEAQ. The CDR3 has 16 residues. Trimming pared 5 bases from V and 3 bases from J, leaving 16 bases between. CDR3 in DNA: TGTGCCAGCAGCCCTCGAATCCCGGGTGCTAATGAAAAACTGTTTTTT. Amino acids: CASSPRIPGANEKLFF.

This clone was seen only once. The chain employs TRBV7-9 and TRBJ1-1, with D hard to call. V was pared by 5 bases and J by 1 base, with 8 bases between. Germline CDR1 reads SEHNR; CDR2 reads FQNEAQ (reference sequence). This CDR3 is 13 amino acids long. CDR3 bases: TGTGCCAGCAGCCCCTCCTGGAACACTGAAGCTTTCTTT. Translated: CASSPSWNTEAFF.

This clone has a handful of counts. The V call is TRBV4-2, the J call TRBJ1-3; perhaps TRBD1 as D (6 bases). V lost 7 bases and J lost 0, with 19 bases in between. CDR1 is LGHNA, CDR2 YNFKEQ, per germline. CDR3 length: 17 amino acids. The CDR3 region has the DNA TGTGCCAGCAATAATATAACAGGGACAATCTCTGGAAACACCATATATTTT. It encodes CASNNITGTISGNTIYF.

CDR3 coding DNA: TGCAGCGCCCAATCAGGCAGTGAGACCCAGTACTTC. Translation: CSAQSGSETQYF. The gene calls are TRBV29-1 and TRBJ2-5; no reliable D call. V was shortened by 7 bases and J by 5 bases, with 14 bases between the two germline ends. The CDR3 is 12 residues long. CDR1 is SQVTM, CDR2 ANQGSEA, per germline.

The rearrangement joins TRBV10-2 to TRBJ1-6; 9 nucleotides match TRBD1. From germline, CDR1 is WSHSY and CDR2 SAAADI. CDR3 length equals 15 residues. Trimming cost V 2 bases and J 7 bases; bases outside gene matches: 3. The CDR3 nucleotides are TGCGCCAGCAGTGAGCAGACAGGGGGGAATTCACCCCTCCACTTT. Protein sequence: CASSEQTGGNSPLHF.

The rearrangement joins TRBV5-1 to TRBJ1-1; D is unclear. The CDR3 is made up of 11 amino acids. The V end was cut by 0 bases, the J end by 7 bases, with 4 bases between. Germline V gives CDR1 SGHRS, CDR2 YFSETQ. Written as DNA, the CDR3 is TGCGCCAGCAGCTTGGAGAGTGAAGCTTTCTTT. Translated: CASSLESEAFF.

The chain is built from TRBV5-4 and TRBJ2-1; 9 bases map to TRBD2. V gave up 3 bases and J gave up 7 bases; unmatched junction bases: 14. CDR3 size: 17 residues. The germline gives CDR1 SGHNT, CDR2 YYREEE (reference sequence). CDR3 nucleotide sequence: TGTGCCAGCAGCTCCTGGAGGGGCGGGGGGGGTGATAATGAGCAGTTCTTC. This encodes CASSSWRGGGGDNEQFF.

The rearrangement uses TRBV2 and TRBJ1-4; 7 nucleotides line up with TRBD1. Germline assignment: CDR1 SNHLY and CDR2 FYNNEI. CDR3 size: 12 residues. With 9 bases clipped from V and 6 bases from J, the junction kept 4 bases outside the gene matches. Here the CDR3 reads CARGQRDEKLFF. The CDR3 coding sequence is TGTGCCAGGGGACAGCGGGATGAAAAACTGTTTTTT.

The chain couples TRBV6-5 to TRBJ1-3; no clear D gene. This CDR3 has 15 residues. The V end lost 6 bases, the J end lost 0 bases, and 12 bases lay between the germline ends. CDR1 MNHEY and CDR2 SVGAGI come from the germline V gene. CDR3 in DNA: TGTGCCAGCAGAATTACGCGGAGCTCTGGAAACACCATATATTTT. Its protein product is CASRITRSSGNTIYF.

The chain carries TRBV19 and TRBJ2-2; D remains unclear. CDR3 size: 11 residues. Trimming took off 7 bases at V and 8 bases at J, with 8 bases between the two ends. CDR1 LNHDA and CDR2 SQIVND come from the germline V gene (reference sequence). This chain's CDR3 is CASTNSGELFF. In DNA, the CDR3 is TGTGCCAGTACTAATTCTGGGGAGCTGTTTTTT.

The CDR3 loop is CASSYDLEKREQFF. CDR3 DNA: TGTGCCAGCAGTTACGACTTGGAAAAACGGGAGCAGTTCTTC. The chain recombines TRBV6-5 with TRBJ2-1; D is unclear. Germline-derived CDR1 and CDR2 are MNHEY and SVGAGI. Deletions cut 2 bases from V and 10 bases from J, with 15 bases between. The CDR3 is made up of 14 amino acids.

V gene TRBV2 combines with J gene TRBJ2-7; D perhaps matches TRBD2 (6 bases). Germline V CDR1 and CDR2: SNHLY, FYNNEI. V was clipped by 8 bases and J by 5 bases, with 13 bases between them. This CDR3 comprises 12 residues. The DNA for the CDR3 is TGTGCCAGCTTGGGACTCGCCAACGAGCAGTACTTC. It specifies CASLGLANEQYF.

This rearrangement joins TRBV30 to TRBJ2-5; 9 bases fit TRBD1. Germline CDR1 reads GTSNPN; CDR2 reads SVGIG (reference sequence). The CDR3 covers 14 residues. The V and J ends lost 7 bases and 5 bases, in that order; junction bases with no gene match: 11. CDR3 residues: CASTTTGGRETQYF. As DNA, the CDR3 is TGTGCCTCTACTACCACAGGGGGCAGGGAGACCCAGTACTTC.

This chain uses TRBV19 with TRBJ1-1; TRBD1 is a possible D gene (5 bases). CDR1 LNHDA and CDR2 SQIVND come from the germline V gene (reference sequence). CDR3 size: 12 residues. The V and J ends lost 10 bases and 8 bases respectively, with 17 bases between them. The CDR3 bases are TGTGCCACCGGGGTTGGGGACTTAGAAGCTTTCTTT. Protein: CATGVGDLEAFF.

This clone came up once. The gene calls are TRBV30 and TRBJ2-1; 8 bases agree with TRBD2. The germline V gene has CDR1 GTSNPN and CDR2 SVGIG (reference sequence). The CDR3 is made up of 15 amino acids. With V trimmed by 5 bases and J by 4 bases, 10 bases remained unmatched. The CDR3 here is CAWVRAGDFYNEQFF. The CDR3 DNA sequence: TGTGCCTGGGTCAGAGCGGGGGACTTTTACAATGAGCAGTTCTTC.

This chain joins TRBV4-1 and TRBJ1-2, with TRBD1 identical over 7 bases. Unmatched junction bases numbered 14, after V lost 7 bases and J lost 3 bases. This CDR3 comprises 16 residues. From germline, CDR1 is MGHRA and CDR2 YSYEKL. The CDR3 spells CASTKQGTPSDYGYTF. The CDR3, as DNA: TGCGCCAGCACCAAACAGGGGACTCCCAGCGACTATGGCTACACCTTC.

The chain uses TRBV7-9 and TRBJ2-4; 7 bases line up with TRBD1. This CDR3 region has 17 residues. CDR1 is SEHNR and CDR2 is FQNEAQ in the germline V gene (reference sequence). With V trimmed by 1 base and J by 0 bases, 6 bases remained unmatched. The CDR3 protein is CASSLVRQGLAKNIQYF. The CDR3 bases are TGTGCCAGCAGCTTAGTACGACAGGGCTTAGCCAAAAACATTCAGTACTTC.

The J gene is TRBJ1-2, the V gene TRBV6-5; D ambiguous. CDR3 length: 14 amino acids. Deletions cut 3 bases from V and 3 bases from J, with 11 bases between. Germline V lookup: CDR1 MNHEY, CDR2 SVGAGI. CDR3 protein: CASSYEFGDYGYTF. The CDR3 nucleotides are TGTGCCAGCAGTTATGAGTTCGGTGACTATGGCTACACCTTC.

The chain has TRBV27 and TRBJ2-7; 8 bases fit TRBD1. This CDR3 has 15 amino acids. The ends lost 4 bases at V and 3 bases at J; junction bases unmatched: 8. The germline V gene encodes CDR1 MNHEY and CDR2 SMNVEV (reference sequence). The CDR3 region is CASSSGTGSNYEQYF. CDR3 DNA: TGTGCCAGCAGTTCGGGGACAGGTAGTAACTACGAGCAGTACTTC.

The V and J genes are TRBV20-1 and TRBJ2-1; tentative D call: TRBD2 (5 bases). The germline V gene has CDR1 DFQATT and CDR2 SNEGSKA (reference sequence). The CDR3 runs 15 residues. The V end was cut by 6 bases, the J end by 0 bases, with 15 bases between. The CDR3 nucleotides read TGCAGTGCCAGTCCGGGGTCGAGCTCCTACAATGAGCAGTTCTTC. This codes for CSASPGSSSYNEQFF.

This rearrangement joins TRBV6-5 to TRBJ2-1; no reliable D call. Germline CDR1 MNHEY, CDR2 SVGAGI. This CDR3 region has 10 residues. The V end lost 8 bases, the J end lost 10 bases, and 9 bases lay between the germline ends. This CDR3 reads CASESGEQFF. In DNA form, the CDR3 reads TGTGCCAGCGAATCTGGCGAGCAGTTCTTC.

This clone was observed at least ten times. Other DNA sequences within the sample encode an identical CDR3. The chain's CDR3 is CASSFGQGTGNEQFF. The CDR3, as DNA: TGTGCCAGCAGCTTTGGACAGGGGACGGGCAATGAGCAGTTCTTC. The chain combines TRBV7-2 with TRBJ2-1; 9 bases map to TRBD1. V was clipped by 3 bases and J by 6 bases; unmatched bases: 6. The CDR3 consists of 15 residues. Germline V gene lookup returns CDR1 SGHTA and CDR2 FQGNSA.

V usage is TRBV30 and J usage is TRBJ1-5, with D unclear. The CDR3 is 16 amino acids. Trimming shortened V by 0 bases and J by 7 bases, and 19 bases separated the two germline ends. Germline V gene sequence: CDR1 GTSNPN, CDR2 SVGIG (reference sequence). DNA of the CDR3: TGTGCCTGGAGTGTAACTAGCGGACCGCGCCGGCAGCCCCAGCATTTT. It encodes CAWSVTSGPRRQPQHF.